The 23 T cell receptor beta chains in this list originate from one sample, sequenced in a study of CD8+CD57+ T cells in acquired aplastic anemia. Flow cytometry had shown expanded CD8+CD57+ cells in the patients chosen for sequencing. The template for TCR beta VDJ and CDR3 sequence profiling was genomic DNA. TCRdb re-derived calls from the reads in MiXCR, one entry per CDR3 protein. The repertoire includes 200,000 to 300,000 distinct CDR3 sequences, approximately 86% of them detected once, and 40% to 50% sits in the top ten. Sample: sorted CD4+, CD8+, or CD8+CD57+ T cells (not recorded which) from PBMCs. The source is a human donor with aplastic anemia.

J is TRBJ1-5 and V is TRBV12-3 or TRBV12-4; D ambiguous. V was pared by 5 bases and J by 4 bases, with 6 bases between. CDR3 size: 12 residues. CDR3 sequence (DNA): TGTGCCAGCAGTCCTAGGAATCAGCCCCAGCATTTT. The encoded protein is CASSPRNQPQHF.

The chain uses TRBV24-1 and TRBJ1-2, with no clear D. Per germline, CDR1 KGHDR and CDR2 SFDVKD. The CDR3 contains 14 residues. Trimming removed 6 bases at V and 1 base at J, with 11 bases between. CDR3 nucleotide sequence: TGTGCCACCAGTCGTTCCCCGGGTAACTATGGCTACACCTTC. Translating it yields CATSRSPGNYGYTF.

The count of this clonotype is one. One end of the junction does not line up with germline, which may come from a read error. The gene calls are TRBV11-1 and TRBJ2-7; maybe TRBD2 (6 bases). CDR3 length equals 15 residues. Looked up from germline, CDR1 is SGHAT and CDR2 is FQDESV (reference sequence). The CDR3 nucleotides read TGCGCCAGCAGCCCCTTGGGGGGATCATACTACGAGCAGTACTTC. It is translated as CASSPLGGSYYEQYF.

About this clonotype: The conserved phenylalanine or tryptophan normally closing the CDR3 is absent here, so this likely arose from a read error. The CDR3 DNA reads TGTGCCAGTACACACCGGGGCGCCTCCTATAATTCACCCCTCCACTTG. This codes for CASTHRGASYNSPLHL. The V call is TRBV11-3, the J call TRBJ1-6; a weak D match, TRBD1 (5 bases). Trimming pared 9 bases from V and 0 bases from J, leaving 15 bases between. CDR3 length: 16 amino acids. Germline-derived CDR1 and CDR2 are SGHNT and YENEEA.

This sequence joins TRBV2 and TRBJ2-1; the D gene is possibly TRBD2 (5 bases). Germline CDR1 SNHLY, CDR2 FYNNEI. Deletions cut 5 bases from V and 6 bases from J, with 20 bases between. The CDR3 runs to 16 residues. CDR3 DNA: TGTGCCAGCAGTCAGTCTAGTGGCGGGTGGAGCAATGAGCAGTTCTTC. It encodes CASSQSSGGWSNEQFF.

The sample holds one count of this clonotype. Without the conserved terminal phenylalanine or tryptophan, this CDR3 likely stems from a read error. Because the CDR3's place on the DNA is in doubt, the DNA is left out and the CDR3 is given as listed by TCRdb. The J gene is TRBJ2-3, the V gene TRBV7-2; the listed D gene, TRBD1, was not tested against the DNA. Germline CDR1 and CDR2: SGHTA and FQGNSA. The CDR3 sequence runs 13 residues, both termini included. The CDR3 loop reads CASSVAGTYGANV.

The chain joins TRBV2 to TRBJ1-1; 9 bases map to TRBD1. The DNA end is more similar to TRBJ2-1, so the J call may be wrong. Germline V gives CDR1 SNHLY, CDR2 FYNNEI. CDR3 size: 15 residues. The DNA of the CDR3 is TGTGCCAGCAGTGAAGCATTGACAGGGGGAACGGAGCAGTTCTTC. It translates to CASSEALTGGTEQFF.

V usage is TRBV5-5 and J usage is TRBJ2-1; D may correspond to TRBD1 or TRBD2 (5 bases each). This CDR3 region has 13 residues. Germline V lookup: CDR1 SGHKS, CDR2 YYEKEE (reference sequence). V lost 5 bases and J lost 8, with 14 bases in between. The CDR3 bases are TGTGCCAGCAGATCAGAGGGGATCCATGAGCAGTTCTTC. It specifies CASRSEGIHEQFF.

The rearrangement links TRBV5-1 to TRBJ2-7, with a tentative D call TRBD1 (6 bases). Trimming shortened V by 7 bases and J by 4 bases, and 12 bases separated the two germline ends. This CDR3 is built from 12 residues. Germline CDR1 reads SGHRS; CDR2 reads YFSETQ. DNA of the CDR3: TGCGCCAGCCAGGGACAAGGTTACGAGCAGTACTTC. It codes for CASQGQGYEQYF.

This clonotype was observed a few times. The chain recombines TRBV10-3 with TRBJ1-3; D unclear. This CDR3 has 14 residues. Trimming cost V 5 bases and J 0 bases, with 8 bases left between them. Germline CDR1 reads ENHRY; CDR2 reads SYGVKD. The CDR3 loop is CAISLSGSGNTIYF. The CDR3 bases are TGTGCCATCAGTCTTAGTGGCTCTGGAAACACCATATATTTT.

This clonotype showed up many times. The CDR3 protein is CASSFSSEQETQYF. The CDR3 nucleotides are TGTGCCAGCAGCTTTAGTAGCGAGCAAGAGACCCAGTACTTC. This chain links TRBV5-8 with TRBJ2-5, with a possible D match to TRBD2 (5 bases). Per germline, CDR1 SGHTS and CDR2 YDEGEE. Trimming removed 2 bases from V and 2 bases from J, with 10 bases in between. The CDR3 extends over 14 amino acids.

The chain is built from TRBV7-3 and TRBJ2-6; D remains ambiguous. Germline CDR1 SGHTA, CDR2 FQGTGA. Trimming shortened V by 7 bases and J by 11 bases, and 27 bases separated the two germline ends. CDR3 length: 17 amino acids. For the CDR3, the DNA is TGTGCCAGCACCCTTGGGTGGGTCCCCTCTGGTCGCGACGTCCTGACTTTC. Its translation: CASTLGWVPSGRDVLTF.

The chain employs TRBV7-6 and TRBJ1-1, with D perhaps matching TRBD1 (6 bases). This CDR3 is built from 14 residues. The germline V and J ends were trimmed by 6 bases and 4 bases, with 15 bases remaining between them. Germline V CDR1 and CDR2: SGHVS, FNYEAQ. This chain's CDR3 is CASSTQGIFTEAFF. CDR3 in DNA: TGTGCCAGCAGTACTCAGGGGATATTCACTGAAGCTTTCTTT.

A word on this clonotype: No conserved phenylalanine or tryptophan ends this CDR3, so it is likely a read error. Because the CDR3's place on the DNA is in doubt, the DNA is left out and the CDR3 is given as listed by TCRdb. This sequence joins TRBV9 and TRBJ2-3; the D call in the table, TRBD1, was not verified against the DNA. The germline gives CDR1 SGDLS, CDR2 YYNGEE. The CDR3 totals 13 residues, both ends included. CDR3 protein: CASGDGGGETQEL.

J is TRBJ1-6 and V is TRBV7-9; no definite D call. Trimming pared 5 bases from V and 16 bases from J, leaving 27 bases between. The CDR3 is 16 amino acids. Germline values: CDR1 SEHNR, CDR2 FQNEAQ (reference sequence). DNA for the CDR3: TGTGCCAGCAGCGCAGTACCCGGCGAGTTGTTTTTTCGACTCCACTTT. Residues: CASSAVPGELFFRLHF.

This clonotype was seen once. The junction departs from the called germline gene at one end, perhaps through a read error. The CDR3 sequence is CASGLAGRDTQQF. For the CDR3, the DNA is TGTGCCAGCGGCTTAGCGGGCAGAGATACGCAGCAGTTT. V usage is TRBV7-2 and J usage is TRBJ2-3; the match to TRBD2 covers 7 bases. Per the germline V gene, CDR1 is SGHTA and CDR2 is FQGNSA. The CDR3 has 13 residues. The variable domain in full, with the rest retrieved from reference TRBV7-2 and TRBJ2-3, is GAGVSQSPSNKVTEKGKDVELRCDPISGHTALYWYRQSLGQGLEFLIYFQGNSAPDKSGLPSDRFSAERTGGSVSTLTIQRTQQEDSAVYLCASGLAGRDTQQFGPGTRLTVL.

This rearrangement joins TRBV7-9 to TRBJ2-5; maybe TRBD2 (5 bases). CDR1 is SEHNR, CDR2 FQNEAQ, per germline (reference sequence). V was cut by 0 bases and J by 7 bases, with 15 bases left in between. The CDR3 has 15 amino acids. CDR3 bases: TGTGCCAGCAGCTTAGCCCACGGGAACGGAGCGACCCAGTACTTC. Translated: CASSLAHGNGATQYF. Based on the CDR3 plus reference TRBV7-9 and TRBJ2-5, the full variable domain is DTGVSQNPRHKITKRGQNVTFRCDPISEHNRLYWYRQTLGQGPEFLTYFQNEAQLEKSRLLSDRFSAERPKGSFSTLEIQRTEQGDSAMYLCASSLAHGNGATQYFGPGTRLLVL.

In its sample, this clonotype was seen once. V and J are TRBV7-9 and TRBJ2-3; no clear D gene. Trimming left V 5 bases short and J 15 bases short, with 27 bases between. This CDR3 is built from 15 residues. Germline V lookup: CDR1 SEHNR, CDR2 FQNEAQ (reference sequence). As DNA, the CDR3 is TGTGCCAGCAGCGTAGAGGCGCATTTTACCGCAGGCCCCTATTTT. It yields the protein CASSVEAHFTAGPYF.

This chain uses TRBV5-4 with TRBJ2-1, with D possibly TRBD2 on 5 matching bases. CDR1 and CDR2 from the germline V gene are SGHNT and YYREEE (reference sequence). The length of the CDR3 is 14 residues. V lost 4 bases, J lost 6 bases, and 14 bases lay in between. The CDR3: CASSLTRVANEQFF. CDR3 DNA sequence: TGTGCCAGCAGCCTTACTAGAGTAGCCAATGAGCAGTTCTTC.

In regard to this clonotype: The CDR3 ends on some other residue instead of the conserved phenylalanine or tryptophan, so this is likely a read error. It is unclear where the CDR3 begins or ends on the DNA, so no DNA is shown, and the CDR3 is as TCRdb lists it. The chain is built from TRBV2 and TRBJ2-1; the table names TRBD1, a call not compared with the DNA. The CDR3 comprises 16 residues, both ends counted. Germline CDR1 reads SNHLY; CDR2 reads FYNNEI. The CDR3 sequence: CASGHGGADTQYYGPG.

The chain has TRBV20-1 and TRBJ1-6; D possibly corresponds to TRBD1 (5 bases). Per the germline V gene, CDR1 is DFQATT and CDR2 is SNEGSKA (reference sequence). V dropped 6 bases and J dropped 7 bases, with 19 bases sitting between them. The CDR3 runs to 15 residues. As DNA, the CDR3 is TGCAGTGCCAGTAGTTGGGGACCCAAGAATTCACCCCTCCACTTT. It codes for CSASSWGPKNSPLHF.

The J gene is TRBJ2-7, the V gene TRBV9; possibly TRBD2 for D (7 bases). With 0 bases removed from V and 7 bases from J, the gap between germline ends came to 11 bases. Germline V gene data show CDR1 as SGDLS and CDR2 as YYNGEE. The CDR3 has 13 residues. The CDR3, as DNA: TGTGCCAGCAGCGTAGCCAGGGGAGGGGAGCAGTACTTC. Translated: CASSVARGGEQYF.

This clonotype was detected only a few times. This rearrangement joins TRBV4-2 to TRBJ2-1; no definite D call. The CDR3 has 11 amino acids. The V gene lost 0 bases and the J gene lost 6 bases, with 0 bases spanning the gap. Germline values: CDR1 LGHNA, CDR2 YNFKEQ. CDR3 nucleotides: TGTGCCAGCAGCCAAGACAATGAGCAGTTCTTC. This encodes CASSQDNEQFF.